The 18 T cell receptor beta chains reported below all come from one sample, sequenced in a study of T-cell reconstitution after alpha-beta-depleted transplantation in children. TCRbeta library construction was performed incorporating unique molecular identifiers. One entry per CDR3 protein results from TCRdb running MiXCR on the PCR reads. In the table there are 530,000 or so distinct CDR3 sequences, 25% to 30% of which are singletons. Material: PBMCs, obtained before TCRalphabeta/CD19-depleted stem cell transplant. These receptors were collected from a boy in the first two years of life with Wiskott-Aldrich syndrome, due to receive a stem cell transplant.

The gene calls are TRBV3-1 and TRBJ2-2; D perhaps matches TRBD2 (5 bases). The V end lost 3 bases, the J end lost 4 bases, and 9 bases lay between the germline ends. This CDR3 contains 14 residues. In germline, CDR1 is LGHDT, CDR2 YNNKEL (reference sequence). Written as DNA, the CDR3 is TGTGCCAGCAGCCACACGAGGGCCACCGGGGAGCTGTTTTTT. Its translation is CASSHTRATGELFF.

The rearrangement uses TRBV7-9 and TRBJ1-2, with unresolved D. The ends were cut back, 1 base at V and 7 bases at J, with 10 bases in the middle. CDR1 SEHNR and CDR2 FQNEAQ come from the germline V gene (reference sequence). This CDR3 spans 13 amino acids. The CDR3 DNA sequence: TGTGCCAGCAGCTTAGATATCGGGGTTGGCTACACCTTC. This encodes CASSLDIGVGYTF.

This clonotype was observed a handful of times. The chain combines TRBV5-4 with TRBJ2-3; D gene unclear. CDR1 SGHNT and CDR2 YYREEE come from the germline V gene (reference sequence). V lost 4 bases, J lost 0 bases, and 9 bases lay in between. The CDR3 has 14 amino acids. In DNA, the CDR3 is TGTGCCAGCAGCATGGGTCTAAGCACAGATACGCAGTATTTT. Translated, it gives CASSMGLSTDTQYF.

The V and J genes are TRBV11-2 and TRBJ1-1, with D tentatively TRBD1 (5 bases). Germline V CDR1 and CDR2: SGHAT, FQNNGV. Trimming took 1 base from V and 1 from J, leaving 10 bases between them. The length of the CDR3 is 15 residues. Written as DNA, the CDR3 is TGTGCCAGCAGCTTAGTCCGGGGCCGGAACACTGAAGCTTTCTTT. Protein sequence: CASSLVRGRNTEAFF.

The V call is TRBV7-3, the J call TRBJ2-7; 8 bases agree with TRBD1. V gave up 5 bases and J gave up 5 bases; unmatched junction bases: 5. Germline CDR1 and CDR2: SGHTA and FQGTGA. The CDR3 has 13 amino acids. Written as DNA, the CDR3 is TGTGCCAGCAGCCTGGACAGGGAGAACGAGCAGTACTTC. Protein sequence: CASSLDRENEQYF.

In the case of this clonotype: The junction differs from germline at one of its ends, possibly a read error. CDR3 bases: TGTGCCAGCAGTTTGGGGGCGACAGAAGCTTCCTTT. Amino acids: CASSLGATEASF. This chain uses TRBV12-3 or TRBV12-4 with TRBJ1-1; a possible D gene is TRBD1 (6 bases). The CDR3 loop spans 12 amino acids.

This chain joins TRBV7-9 and TRBJ1-2; D call uncertain. Germline CDR1 is SEHNR and CDR2 is FQNEAQ (reference sequence). The CDR3 covers 14 residues. Between the trimmed V and J ends, which lost 0 bases and 7 bases, there was a span of 12 bases. CDR3 loop: CASSLARGSSGYTF. The CDR3 nucleotides read TGTGCCAGCAGCTTAGCGCGAGGGAGTAGTGGCTACACCTTC.

The rearrangement links TRBV18 to TRBJ1-5; 11 positions match TRBD1. CDR1 is KGHSH and CDR2 is LQKENI in the germline V gene. V was pared by 3 bases and J by 7 bases, with 8 bases of the junction left unmatched. This CDR3 has 16 amino acids. The CDR3 sequence: CASSPQGTGGKQPQHF. CDR3 DNA: TGTGCCAGCTCACCTCAAGGGACAGGGGGGAAACAGCCCCAGCATTTT.

The chain has TRBV28 and TRBJ1-5; D ambiguous. The V and J ends lost 5 bases and 2 bases respectively, with 13 bases between them. The germline V gene has CDR1 MDHEN and CDR2 SYDVKM. The CDR3 sequence is 15 residues long. The CDR3 sequence is CASSLGRAGNQPQHF. Here the CDR3 DNA reads TGTGCCAGCAGTCTCGGAAGGGCGGGCAATCAGCCCCAGCATTTT.

The V and J genes are TRBV5-1 and TRBJ1-5, with D tentatively TRBD1 (5 bases). V lost 0 bases to trimming and J lost 7 bases, with 11 bases between them. Per germline, CDR1 SGHRS and CDR2 YFSETQ. The CDR3 is 14 residues long. DNA of the CDR3: TGCGCCAGCAGCTTGGCAGGGCCCGAGCAGCCCCAGCATTTT. It specifies CASSLAGPEQPQHF.

The V and J genes are TRBV2 and TRBJ1-5, with 7 nucleotides matching TRBD1. V lost 7 bases and J lost 4; bases outside the gene matches: 10. The CDR3 consists of 15 residues. Germline V lookup: CDR1 SNHLY, CDR2 FYNNEI. The CDR3 here is CASILRQGGNQPQHF. DNA for the CDR3: TGTGCCAGCATCCTCAGACAGGGTGGAAATCAGCCCCAGCATTTT.

The gene calls are TRBV9 and TRBJ2-1; 8 positions agree with TRBD1. CDR3 size: 16 residues. The junction had 13 bases not matched to a gene; V was cut back by 4 bases and J by 7 bases. CDR1 is SGDLS and CDR2 is YYNGEE in the germline V gene. The DNA for the CDR3 is TGTGCCAGCAGCACCCGGGACAGGTTTACGTCGAATGAGCAGTTCTTC. Its protein is CASSTRDRFTSNEQFF.

V usage is TRBV5-1 and J usage is TRBJ2-1, with D hard to call. The V and J ends lost 2 bases and 3 bases respectively, with 12 bases between them. The germline gives CDR1 SGHRS, CDR2 YFSETQ. The CDR3 contains 15 residues. This CDR3 is CASSLSPGRYNEQFF. CDR3 DNA: TGCGCCAGCAGCTTATCTCCAGGCCGCTACAATGAGCAGTTCTTC. Combining the CDR3 with reference TRBV5-1 and TRBJ2-1 gives the whole variable domain KAGVTQTPRYLIKTRGQQVTLSCSPISGHRSVSWYQQTPGQGLQFLFEYFSETQRNKGNFPGRFSGRQFSNSRSEMNVSTLELGDSALYLCASSLSPGRYNEQFFGPGTRLTVL.

This clonotype turned up a few times. J is TRBJ2-1 and V is TRBV12-3 or TRBV12-4; D remains ambiguous. The germline V and J ends were trimmed by 3 bases and 6 bases, with 15 bases remaining between them. This CDR3 is built from 15 residues. The CDR3 region is CASSLVRLLVNEQFF. CDR3 in DNA: TGTGCCAGCAGTTTGGTCAGGCTGTTGGTCAATGAGCAGTTCTTC.

This clonotype was observed a handful of times. The DNA for the CDR3 is TGCAGCGTAGACAGTTCCTACAATGAGCAGTTCTTC. Translated, it gives CSVDSSYNEQFF. V is TRBV29-1 and J is TRBJ2-1; maybe TRBD1 (5 bases). Per germline, CDR1 SQVTM and CDR2 ANQGSEA. CDR3 length: 12 residues. The V and J ends lost 6 bases and 1 base respectively, with 7 bases between them.

This clonotype turned up a few times. This CDR3 reads CATRSNLYNEQFF. In nucleotides, the CDR3 is TGTGCCACCCGTTCGAACCTCTACAATGAGCAGTTCTTC. V usage is TRBV10-3 and J usage is TRBJ2-1; no clear D gene. The CDR3 runs to 13 residues. V lost 10 bases to trimming and J lost 3 bases, with 13 bases between them. CDR1 and CDR2 from the germline V gene are ENHRY and SYGVKD.

V is TRBV12-3 or TRBV12-4 and J is TRBJ2-7; possible D gene TRBD1, 7 bases. This CDR3 is 14 amino acids long. V was clipped by 3 bases and J by 3 bases, with 12 bases between them. CDR3 residues: CASSLWQGGYEQYF. The CDR3 DNA sequence: TGTGCCAGCAGTTTGTGGCAGGGGGGCTACGAGCAGTACTTC.

The V call is TRBV5-1, the J call TRBJ1-1, with 12 bases matching TRBD1. The CDR3 spans 16 residues. V shed 3 bases, J shed 2 bases, and the junction held 5 bases outside the gene matches. The germline V gene has CDR1 SGHRS and CDR2 YFSETQ. The CDR3 nucleotides are TGCGCCAGCAGCTCGGGACAGGGGGCGGAAAACACTGAAGCTTTCTTT. Amino acids: CASSSGQGAENTEAFF.